Described below is a single T cell receptor beta chain sequence and its context. This sample was included in a study of blood T cell repertoires in COVID-19. The V end lost 3 bases, the J end lost 2 bases, and 13 bases lay between the germline ends. Germline values: CDR1 SGHNT, CDR2 YYREEE (reference sequence). This CDR3 is 15 amino acids long. The data were produced by immunoSEQ multiplex PCR, yet TCRdb's version contains in-frame clones alone and is incomplete. Of 130,000 to 150,000 clones detected, 80% to 90% appear once; the ten largest clones hold around 35%. The origin of this receptor is a human donor in a cohort sampled during active COVID-19. Sequencing was performed on peripheral blood. The V and J genes are TRBV5-4 and TRBJ2-3, with D perhaps matching TRBD2 (5 bases). This CDR3 reads CASSSRAATTDTQYF. CDR3 DNA: TGTGCCAGCAGCTCGAGGGCTGCCACCACAGATACGCAGTATTTT. Full variable domain (outside the CDR3, taken from reference TRBV5-4 and TRBJ2-3): ETGVTQSPTHLIKTRGQQVTLRCSSQSGHNTVSWYQQALGQGPQFIFQYYREEENGRGNFPPRFSGLQFPNYSSELNVNALELDDSALYLCASSSRAATTDTQYFGPGTRLTVL.